These 20 T cell receptor beta chains share one sample of origin, sequenced in a study of CD8+ T cells in alopecia areata. Extracted from the samples, RNA was reverse transcribed into cDNA to serve as the sequencing template. Sequencing used immunoSEQ multiplex PCR; TCRdb keeps in-frame clones, though not all of them. The sample consists of about 160,000 clones, approximately 65% of them appearing once. Treatment in this sample: oral pan-JAK inhibitor, 5-10 mg twice daily. The source material was CD4+ T cells sorted from blood, sampled at week 4, from a patient treated with tofacitinib. The origin of the receptors is a human donor with alopecia areata.

This clone was detected only a few times. Other DNA sequences within the sample encode an identical CDR3. The chain employs TRBV7-9 and TRBJ2-3, with D maybe TRBD2 (6 bases). Germline CDR1 is SEHNR and CDR2 is FQNEAQ (reference sequence). CDR3 length equals 13 residues. Between the trimmed V and J ends, which lost 1 base and 6 bases, there was a span of 8 bases. The CDR3 protein is CASSLGGTDTQYF. The CDR3 nucleotides are TGTGCCAGCAGCTTAGGCGGGACCGATACGCAGTATTTT. The full variable domain, in which reference TRBV7-9 and TRBJ2-3 provide the parts outside the CDR3, is DTGVSQNPRHKITKRGQNVTFRCDPISEHNRLYWYRQTLGQGPEFLTYFQNEAQLEKSRLLSDRFSAERPKGSFSTLEIQRTEQGDSAMYLCASSLGGTDTQYFGPGTRLTVL.

The genes are TRBV19 and TRBJ1-2; D not certain. CDR3 length equals 13 residues. Germline loops: CDR1 LNHDA, CDR2 SQIVND (reference sequence). V dropped 5 bases and J dropped 4 bases, with 11 bases sitting between them. The CDR3 sequence: CASSWGESYGYTF. Written as DNA, the CDR3 is TGTGCCAGTAGTTGGGGAGAGAGCTATGGCTACACCTTC.

This clone was picked up a small number of times. The chain recombines TRBV7-2 with TRBJ2-1; D is unclear. V lost 5 bases and J lost 3, with 8 bases in between. The CDR3 is 13 residues long. Germline lookup yields CDR1 SGHTA and CDR2 FQGNSA. CDR3 nucleotide sequence: TGTGCCAGCAGCGTCAGCCGCTACAATGAGCAGTTCTTC. Its protein product is CASSVSRYNEQFF.

This clone was seen more than once but under ten times. The chain has TRBV9 and TRBJ2-5; no clear D gene. V lost 0 bases and J lost 4, with 10 bases in between. This CDR3 has 14 residues. CDR1 is SGDLS and CDR2 is YYNGEE in the germline V gene. The CDR3 coding sequence is TGTGCCAGCAGCGTAGGTCCCCTAGGAGAGACCCAGTACTTC. This gives the protein CASSVGPLGETQYF.

This sequence joins TRBV30 and TRBJ1-6, with unresolved D. The V gene lost 1 base and the J gene lost 8 bases, with 9 bases spanning the gap. The CDR3 covers 13 residues. CDR1 and CDR2 (germline): GTSNPN, SVGIG (reference sequence). The CDR3 sequence: CAWSGFLYSPLHF. CDR3 DNA sequence: TGTGCCTGGAGTGGATTTCTATATTCACCCCTCCACTTT.

The rearrangement links TRBV30 to TRBJ1-1, with D perhaps TRBD1 (5 bases). The germline V gene has CDR1 GTSNPN and CDR2 SVGIG (reference sequence). The V gene lost 3 bases and the J gene lost 4 bases, with 15 bases spanning the gap. The CDR3 loop spans 14 amino acids. The CDR3 region is CAWRLGVWGTEAFF. CDR3 sequence (DNA): TGTGCCTGGAGGTTGGGGGTCTGGGGCACTGAAGCTTTCTTT.

V and J are TRBV4-2 and TRBJ1-1, with D uncertain. Germline V gene sequence: CDR1 LGHNA, CDR2 YNFKEQ. The V end was cut by 1 base, the J end by 2 bases, with 11 bases between. The CDR3 spans 15 residues. CDR3 nucleotide sequence: TGTGCCAGCAGCCAAGGGTCGGGAGTCAACACTGAAGCTTTCTTT. Protein: CASSQGSGVNTEAFF.

The V and J genes are TRBV29-1 and TRBJ2-4, with a tentative D call TRBD2 (5 bases). This CDR3 region has 14 residues. Trimming removed 5 bases from V and 0 bases from J, with 11 bases in between. From germline, CDR1 is SQVTM and CDR2 ANQGSEA. CDR3 protein: CSVRRSEAKNIQYF. As DNA, the CDR3 is TGCAGCGTTAGGAGGTCTGAAGCCAAAAACATTCAGTACTTC.

The chain links TRBV5-4 to TRBJ2-2; TRBD1 aligns across 11 bases. V lost 3 bases and J lost 9; bases outside the gene matches: 10. Looked up from germline, CDR1 is SGHNT and CDR2 is YYREEE (reference sequence). CDR3 length equals 16 residues. This CDR3 reads CASSSRDRGSAWELFF. The DNA of the CDR3 is TGTGCCAGCAGCTCTCGGGACAGGGGGTCCGCTTGGGAGCTGTTTTTT.

J is TRBJ2-5 and V is TRBV5-1; D uncertain. V was pared by 0 bases and J by 1 base, with 7 bases between. The CDR3 totals 14 residues. The germline V gene has CDR1 SGHRS and CDR2 YFSETQ. CDR3 protein: CASSLGAVQETQYF. The DNA for the CDR3 is TGCGCCAGCAGCTTGGGGGCCGTCCAAGAGACCCAGTACTTC.

The rearrangement joins TRBV4-1 to TRBJ2-1; weak D call: TRBD2 (5 bases). Germline loops: CDR1 MGHRA, CDR2 YSYEKL. CDR3 length: 11 residues. The V end was cut by 1 base, the J end by 12 bases, with 7 bases between. CDR3 DNA sequence: TGCGCCAGCAGCCAAGCCGGGGTGCAGTTCTTC. As protein: CASSQAGVQFF.

This clone turned up a few times. This chain joins TRBV29-1 and TRBJ2-5; D is possibly TRBD2 (5 bases). The germline V gene encodes CDR1 SQVTM and CDR2 ANQGSEA. V shed 5 bases and J shed 0 bases, with 10 bases lying between them. CDR3 length: 13 residues. This CDR3 is CSVIARNQETQYF. CDR3 coding DNA: TGCAGCGTTATAGCGCGGAACCAAGAGACCCAGTACTTC. Based on the CDR3 plus reference TRBV29-1 and TRBJ2-5, the full variable domain is SAVISQKPSRDICQRGTSLTIQCQVDSQVTMMFWYRQQPGQSLTLIATANQGSEATYESGFVIDKFPISRPNLTFSTLTVSNMSPEDSSIYLCSVIARNQETQYFGPGTRLLVL.

There are a few counts of this clone. The chain is built from TRBV27 and TRBJ1-1, with a weak D call TRBD1 (6 bases). The CDR3 covers 16 residues. CDR1 and CDR2 from the germline V gene are MNHEY and SMNVEV (reference sequence). Trimming shortened V by 2 bases and J by 1 base, and 14 bases separated the two germline ends. CDR3 sequence (DNA): TGTGCCAGCAGTTTAGCGTGGGGCAGGGGGAACACTGAAGCTTTCTTT. It codes for CASSLAWGRGNTEAFF.

This clone showed up just once. V usage is TRBV5-4 and J usage is TRBJ2-5; a possible D gene is TRBD2 (6 bases). This CDR3 contains 14 residues. V lost 2 bases, J lost 5 bases, and 13 bases lay in between. The germline CDR1 and CDR2 sequences are SGHNT and YYREEE (reference sequence). CDR3 region: CASSLWGVRETQYF. CDR3 nucleotides: TGTGCCAGCAGCTTATGGGGGGTGCGGGAGACCCAGTACTTC.

The rearrangement joins TRBV30 to TRBJ2-2; D is possibly TRBD1 (6 bases). CDR1 and CDR2 (germline): GTSNPN, SVGIG (reference sequence). Trimming took 5 bases from V and 3 from J, leaving 10 bases between them. The CDR3 consists of 13 residues. The CDR3 sequence is CAWDRSYTGELFF. The CDR3 DNA reads as TGTGCCTGGGACAGGAGTTACACCGGGGAGCTGTTTTTT.

V usage is TRBV7-3 and J usage is TRBJ2-1; D may be TRBD2 (6 bases). Germline V gene data show CDR1 as SGHTA and CDR2 as FQGTGA. Trimming left V 5 bases short and J 6 bases short, with 17 bases between. CDR3 length: 15 amino acids. This CDR3 reads CASSHRLGQINEQFF. The CDR3 nucleotides read TGTGCCAGCAGCCACCGACTAGGCCAGATCAATGAGCAGTTCTTC.

V gene TRBV6-1 combines with J gene TRBJ1-5; D not certain. Trimming cost V 3 bases and J 0 bases, with 6 bases left between them. This CDR3 is 14 amino acids long. Germline V gene sequence: CDR1 MNHNS, CDR2 SASEGT. DNA of the CDR3: TGTGCCAGCAGTGATGGGTATAGCAATCAGCCCCAGCATTTT. Translation: CASSDGYSNQPQHF.

The V and J genes are TRBV10-3 and TRBJ2-1; the D gene is possibly TRBD1 (6 bases). This CDR3 region has 11 residues. Germline V gene lookup returns CDR1 ENHRY and CDR2 SYGVKD. Trimming stripped 8 bases from V and 6 bases from J, with 8 bases between. In DNA form, the CDR3 reads TGTGCCATCCAGGACAGCAATGAGCAGTTCTTC. It encodes CAIQDSNEQFF.

The V and J genes are TRBV12-5 and TRBJ2-7; 11 nucleotides match TRBD1. Germline lookup yields CDR1 LGHNT and CDR2 FRNRAP. Germline trimming cut 3 bases from V and 4 bases from J; bases unmatched to any gene: 2. The CDR3 is made up of 14 amino acids. CDR3 coding DNA: TGTGCTAGTGGTTTCGGGACAGGGGGGTACGAGCAGTACTTC. Residues: CASGFGTGGYEQYF. The full variable domain, with the rest looked up from reference TRBV12-5 and TRBJ2-7, is DARVTQTPRHKVTEMGQEVTMRCQPILGHNTVFWYRQTMMQGLELLAYFRNRAPLDDSGMPKDRFSAEMPDATLATLKIQPSEPRDSAVYFCASGFGTGGYEQYFGPGTRLTVT.

This sequence joins TRBV30 and TRBJ1-2, with no clear D. V lost 1 base, J lost 4 bases, and 7 bases lay in between. CDR3 length: 12 amino acids. Germline CDR1 reads GTSNPN; CDR2 reads SVGIG (reference sequence). Here the CDR3 reads CAWSGGPYGYTF. The CDR3 coding sequence is TGTGCCTGGAGTGGAGGACCCTATGGCTACACCTTC.